Shown below are 17 T cell receptor beta chains from a single sample sequenced in a study of T cells in Graves' hyperthyroidism and ophthalmopathy. RNA transcripts provided the source from which TCR beta CDR3 regions were amplified. A first-round RT-PCR of the TCR CDR3 used the HTBI primer set. TCRdb reanalysed the multiplex PCR reads using MiXCR and keeps one entry per CDR3 protein. Of 500,000 to 550,000 distinct CDR3 sequences listed, less than 25% were seen once; the top ten hold around a quarter. The specimen sequenced was blood. The receptor set was obtained from a man aged 18 to 30 with Graves' hyperthyroidism.

The sample holds a few counts of this clonotype. The chain is built from TRBV7-9 and TRBJ2-2; D ambiguous. This CDR3 has 13 amino acids. Trimming removed 3 bases at V and 6 bases at J, with 8 bases between. In germline, CDR1 is SEHNR, CDR2 FQNEAQ (reference sequence). CDR3 in DNA: TGTGCCAGCAGCTTGCCCCCGGCCGGGGAGCTGTTTTTT. This codes for CASSLPPAGELFF.

This clonotype was detected ten times or more. This chain joins TRBV6-5 and TRBJ2-7, with D possibly being TRBD2 (5 bases). This CDR3 contains 14 residues. V was pared by 3 bases and J by 2 bases, with 11 bases between. Germline-derived CDR1 and CDR2 are MNHEY and SVGAGI. The CDR3 here is CASSYLNGAYEQYF. CDR3 DNA sequence: TGTGCCAGCAGTTATTTAAACGGGGCCTACGAGCAGTACTTC.

This clonotype was detected a few times. The chain is built from TRBV9 and TRBJ1-3; tentative D call: TRBD1 (5 bases). Per the germline V gene, CDR1 is SGDLS and CDR2 is YYNGEE. V was trimmed by 4 bases and J by 0 bases, leaving 14 bases between them. The CDR3 contains 16 residues. CDR3 amino acids: CASSPGLMSSGNTIYF. In DNA, the CDR3 is TGTGCCAGCAGCCCGGGACTCATGAGCTCTGGAAACACCATATATTTT. The full variable domain, with the rest looked up from reference TRBV9 and TRBJ1-3, is DSGVTQTPKHLITATGQRVTLRCSPRSGDLSVYWYQQSLDQGLQFLIQYYNGEERAKGNILERFSAQQFPDLHSELNLSSLELGDSALYFCASSPGLMSSGNTIYFGEGSWLTVV.

The sample holds many counts of this clonotype. The V and J genes are TRBV27 and TRBJ1-1; D gene ambiguous. V was cut by 0 bases and J by 7 bases, with 9 bases left in between. CDR1 is MNHEY and CDR2 is SMNVEV in the germline V gene (reference sequence). The CDR3 loop spans 13 amino acids. CDR3 sequence: CASSLSASVEAFF. The CDR3 nucleotides are TGTGCCAGCAGTTTATCCGCTTCGGTTGAAGCTTTCTTT.

This clonotype was seen ten or more times. The rearrangement joins TRBV10-3 to TRBJ2-5; tentatively, D is TRBD2 (5 bases). The CDR3 is 12 amino acids. Trimming took off 7 bases at V and 5 bases at J, with 11 bases between the two ends. In germline, CDR1 is ENHRY, CDR2 SYGVKD. The chain's CDR3 is CAITERGETQYF. The CDR3 DNA reads TGTGCCATCACGGAGCGAGGGGAGACCCAGTACTTC.

There are many counts of this clonotype. The J gene is TRBJ2-3, the V gene TRBV12-3 or TRBV12-4, with 7 bases aligning to TRBD1. With V trimmed by 6 bases and J by 2 bases, 5 bases remained unmatched. This CDR3 comprises 14 residues. In DNA form, the CDR3 reads TGTGCCAGCAGCTGGGACAGTTACACAGATACGCAGTATTTT. Translated: CASSWDSYTDTQYF.

V and J are TRBV4-1 and TRBJ1-1; D gene ambiguous. CDR3 size: 15 residues. Germline CDR1 reads MGHRA; CDR2 reads YSYEKL. Trimming left V 7 bases short and J 6 bases short, with 21 bases between. The chain's CDR3 is CASIRAGSLDSEAFF. The CDR3 DNA reads as TGCGCCAGCATCCGGGCGGGCAGCCTCGACTCTGAAGCTTTCTTT.

The chain is built from TRBV6-5 and TRBJ1-1; possibly TRBD1 for D (5 bases). Germline lookup yields CDR1 MNHEY and CDR2 SVGAGI. Trimming removed 4 bases from V and 4 bases from J, with 16 bases in between. The CDR3 runs to 15 residues. The CDR3 DNA reads TGTGCCAGCAGTTCCTACTTAGGGGTTGGCACTGAAGCTTTCTTT. Translating gives CASSSYLGVGTEAFF.

The chain is built from TRBV29-1 and TRBJ2-2; 10 nucleotides line up with TRBD2. J lost 5 bases, V lost 4 bases, and 7 bases had no gene match. Germline V gene data show CDR1 as SQVTM and CDR2 as ANQGSEA. There are 15 residues in the CDR3. CDR3 amino acids: CSVVSGGARTGELFF. The CDR3 DNA is TGCAGCGTTGTGAGCGGGGGGGCCCGTACCGGGGAGCTGTTTTTT.

This chain uses TRBV4-1 with TRBJ2-7, with D possibly being TRBD1 or TRBD2 (5 bases each). V was cut by 6 bases and J by 6 bases, with 18 bases left in between. CDR3 size: 14 residues. Germline assignment: CDR1 MGHRA and CDR2 YSYEKL. CDR3 residues: CASRKRAGTAEQYF. CDR3 in DNA: TGCGCCAGCAGAAAGAGGGCAGGGACCGCCGAGCAGTACTTC.

V is TRBV28 and J is TRBJ2-5; maybe TRBD1 (6 bases). V was clipped by 5 bases and J by 9 bases, with 22 bases between them. Germline lookup yields CDR1 MDHEN and CDR2 SYDVKM. This CDR3 contains 15 residues. CDR3 sequence (DNA): TGTGCCAGCAGTCCCCGGGACATTGTTCAAGGGGCCCAGTACTTC. It encodes CASSPRDIVQGAQYF.

This clonotype was observed a handful of times. Here the CDR3 DNA reads TGTGCCAGTAGCCTCCTGGCCGGCTATGGCTACACCTTC. This gives the protein CASSLLAGYGYTF. The V gene is TRBV19, the J gene TRBJ1-2; D remains ambiguous. The CDR3 is 13 amino acids. Germline-derived CDR1 and CDR2 are LNHDA and SQIVND (reference sequence). The V gene lost 6 bases and the J gene lost 4 bases, with 12 bases spanning the gap.

This clonotype has just a few counts. This rearrangement joins TRBV25-1 to TRBJ1-5; TRBD1 agrees at 8 bases. Germline V gives CDR1 MGHDK, CDR2 SYGVNS. The CDR3 totals 17 residues. Losses at the gene ends were 2 bases for V and 0 bases for J; bases not matched to a gene: 6. The CDR3 here is CASSEPRTGISNQPQHF. The CDR3 nucleotides read TGTGCCAGCAGTGAACCCCGGACAGGGATTAGCAATCAGCCCCAGCATTTT.

This clonotype was found a few times. The V gene is TRBV12-3 or TRBV12-4, the J gene TRBJ1-2, with 12 bases that match TRBD1. CDR3 size: 16 residues. The V and J ends lost 7 bases and 4 bases, in that order; junction bases with no gene match: 10. Here the CDR3 DNA reads TGTGCCAGCAAAACTGCGGGACAGGGGGCTGGCTATGGCTACACCTTC. This gives the protein CASKTAGQGAGYGYTF.

The gene calls are TRBV7-9 and TRBJ2-7; TRBD2 is a possible D gene (5 bases). V was shortened by 0 bases and J by 7 bases, with 10 bases between the two germline ends. In germline, CDR1 is SEHNR, CDR2 FQNEAQ (reference sequence). The CDR3 consists of 13 residues. CDR3 residues: CASSLAPGNEQYF. The CDR3 DNA reads TGTGCCAGCAGCTTAGCCCCCGGGAATGAGCAGTACTTC. Supplemented by reference TRBV7-9 and TRBJ2-7, the full variable domain reads DTGVSQNPRHKITKRGQNVTFRCDPISEHNRLYWYRQTLGQGPEFLTYFQNEAQLEKSRLLSDRFSAERPKGSFSTLEIQRTEQGDSAMYLCASSLAPGNEQYFGPGTRLTVT.

This clonotype was observed at least ten times. V and J are TRBV4-1 and TRBJ1-5, with a weak D call TRBD1 (5 bases). CDR3 size: 18 residues. The V end lost 3 bases, the J end lost 4 bases, and 22 bases lay between the germline ends. Germline V gene lookup returns CDR1 MGHRA and CDR2 YSYEKL. CDR3 residues: CASSHEGRGGMGNQPQHF. CDR3 sequence (DNA): TGCGCCAGCAGCCACGAGGGACGTGGGGGAATGGGTAATCAGCCCCAGCATTTT.

This clonotype has a handful of counts. The chain has TRBV6-2 or TRBV6-3 and TRBJ2-5, with D hard to call. V was cut by 7 bases and J by 1 base, with 13 bases left in between. The CDR3 runs to 14 residues. Germline CDR1 and CDR2: MNHEY and SVGEGT. The DNA for the CDR3 is TGTGCCAGCACCCTACCTAGGTTCCAAGAGACCCAGTACTTC. Its translation: CASTLPRFQETQYF.